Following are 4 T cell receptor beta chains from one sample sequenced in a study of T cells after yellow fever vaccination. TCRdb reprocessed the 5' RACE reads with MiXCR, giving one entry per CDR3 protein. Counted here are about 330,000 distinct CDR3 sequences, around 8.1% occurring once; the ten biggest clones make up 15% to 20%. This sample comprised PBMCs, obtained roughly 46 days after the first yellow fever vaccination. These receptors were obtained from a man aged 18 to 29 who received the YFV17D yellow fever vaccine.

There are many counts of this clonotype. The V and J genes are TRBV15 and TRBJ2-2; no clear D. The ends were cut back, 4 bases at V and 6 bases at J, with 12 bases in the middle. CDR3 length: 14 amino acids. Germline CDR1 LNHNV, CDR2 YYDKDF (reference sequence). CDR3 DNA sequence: TGTGCCACCAGCACCCGAGCGTCGGCCGGGGAGCTGTTTTTT. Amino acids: CATSTRASAGELFF.

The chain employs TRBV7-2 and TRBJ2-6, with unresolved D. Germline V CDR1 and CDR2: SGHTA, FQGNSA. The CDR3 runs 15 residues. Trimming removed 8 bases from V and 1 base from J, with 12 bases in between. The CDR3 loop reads CASGPQISGANVLTF. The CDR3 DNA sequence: TGTGCCAGCGGCCCGCAGATTTCTGGGGCCAACGTCCTGACTTTC.

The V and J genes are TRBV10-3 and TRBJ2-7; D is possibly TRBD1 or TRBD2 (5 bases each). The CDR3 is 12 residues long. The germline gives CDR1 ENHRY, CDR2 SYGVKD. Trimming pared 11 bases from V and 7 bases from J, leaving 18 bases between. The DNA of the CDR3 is TGTGCCGCCAGGGTACCAGGCGGGGAGCAGTACGTC. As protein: CAARVPGGEQYV.

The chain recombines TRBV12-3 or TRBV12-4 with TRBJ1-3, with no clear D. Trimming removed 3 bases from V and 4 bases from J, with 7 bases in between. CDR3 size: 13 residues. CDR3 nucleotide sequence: TGTGCCAGCAGTTTTTTGGCCGGAAACACCATATATTTT. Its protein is CASSFLAGNTIYF.